This entry describes one T cell receptor beta chain. No antigen is known for it. The sample comes from a study of T cell responses to AZD1222 COVID-19 vaccine. Produced via immunoSEQ multiplex PCR; TCRdb's table is partial and in-frame only. Of about 120,000 clones listed, around 93% are singletons. Germline-derived CDR1 and CDR2 are LNHDA and SQIVND (reference sequence). V shed 4 bases, J shed 8 bases, and the junction held 7 bases outside the gene matches. The CDR3 is 15 residues long. General observations from the study: Repertoires were obtained only post-peak T cell response. The sample set comprised mostly white British donors with more females, and clonal diversity was possibly underestimated. In the spike-specific TCR repertoire, nearly half reportedly target unmutated variant regions. The study found Spike-specific TCR breadth and depth rose after two AZD1222 doses.

This receptor was identified in an adult in good health. The genes are TRBV19 and TRBJ2-1, with 11 nucleotides matching TRBD1. This material consisted of peripheral blood, taken on day 0 of AZD1222 vaccination. CDR3 nucleotide sequence: TGTGCCAGTAGTACCGGGACAGGGGGGGGATATGAGCAGTTCTTC. This translates into CASSTGTGGGYEQFF.